What follows is one T cell receptor (beta chain) and its context. As yet, its antigen is unknown. Produced via immunoSEQ multiplex PCR; TCRdb's table is partial and in-frame only. In the table there are 800 to 950 clones, 70% to 80% of which are singletons. The record originates from a study of chemoradiotherapy in HPV16-positive cancers. General observations from the study: Functional assays defining HPV-specific T cells used only a couple of HPV16-positive patients. For HPV16-positive patients, expanding HPV-responsive T cells associated with longer recurrence-free survival.

This receptor was taken from a human donor with HPV-associated anogenital cancer. Sequenced material: tumor tissue, taken from a patient who underwent chemoradiotherapy.

The CDR3 nucleotides read TGTGCCAAGGGACAGGAAAACTCTGGAAACACCATATATTTT. Protein product: CAKGQENSGNTIYF. The V and J genes are TRBV30 and TRBJ1-3, with 8 bases matching TRBD1. The J segment lost 0 bases and the V segment lost 8 bases, leaving 6 bases of the junction unmatched. This CDR3 spans 14 amino acids. Germline V CDR1 and CDR2: GTSNPN, SVGIG (reference sequence).